This T cell receptor beta chain was identified during a study of blood T cell repertoires in COVID-19. Study context: PBMCs, B-cell-depleted T cells, or T cells were the source of the cDNA or gDNA that made up the material.

Libraries were prepared by immunoSEQ multiplex PCR; TCRdb keeps only in-frame clonotypes and omits some of them. The sample has about 190,000 clones, approximately 79% seen once. V lost 6 bases, J lost 8 bases, and 10 bases lay in between. This CDR3 spans 11 amino acids. The V gene's germline CDR1 is MNHEY and CDR2 SVGAGI. In its sample, this clone was seen a few times. The chain has TRBV6-5 and TRBJ1-2; D possibly corresponds to TRBD1 (5 bases). The sample taken for sequencing was peripheral blood. This TCR was sampled from a woman aged 45 to 65 with acute or convalescent COVID-19. Here the CDR3 reads CASRGGGGYTF. The CDR3 nucleotides read TGTGCCAGCAGGGGGGGAGGGGGCTACACCTTC.